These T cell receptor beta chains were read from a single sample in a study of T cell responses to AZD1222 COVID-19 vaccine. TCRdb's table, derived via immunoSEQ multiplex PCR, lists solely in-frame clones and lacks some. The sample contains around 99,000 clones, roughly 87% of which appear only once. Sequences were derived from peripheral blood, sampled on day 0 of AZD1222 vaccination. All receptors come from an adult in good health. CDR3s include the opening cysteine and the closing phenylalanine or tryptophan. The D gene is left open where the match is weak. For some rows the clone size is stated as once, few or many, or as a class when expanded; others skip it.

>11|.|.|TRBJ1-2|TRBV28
TGTAGTGTGGGGGGCGTATATGGCTACACCTTC
CSVGGVYGYTF
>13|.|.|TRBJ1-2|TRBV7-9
TGTGCCAGCAGCTTAGCCCCACTGGGAGGCTACACCTTC
CASSLAPLGGYTF
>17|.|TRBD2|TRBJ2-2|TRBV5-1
TGCGCCAGCAGCTTGGGACATAACGGGAGGGCGGCCGGGGAGCTGTTTTTT
CASSLGHNGRAAGELFF
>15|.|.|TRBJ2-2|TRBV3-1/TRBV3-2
TGTGCCAGCAGCCAAGATGACGCGGCACCCCGGGAGCTGTTTTTT
CASSQDDAAPRELFF
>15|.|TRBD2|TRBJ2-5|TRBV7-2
TGTGCCAGCAGCTTAGCGGCTAGCGGAGGGGAGACCCAGTACTTC
CASSLAASGGETQYF
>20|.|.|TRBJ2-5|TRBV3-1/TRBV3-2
TGTGCCAGCAGCTATATTATCGGGACACAAGGCCAAACGGATCAAGAGACCCAGTACTTC
CASSYIIGTQGQTDQETQYF
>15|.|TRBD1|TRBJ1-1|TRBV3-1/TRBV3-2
TGTGCCAGCAGCTGGACAGGGGGTATGAACACTGAAGCTTTCTTT
CASSWTGGMNTEAFF
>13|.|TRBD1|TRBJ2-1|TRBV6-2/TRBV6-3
TGTGCCAGCAGTTCGTTTCGCAGGGACAGCCTCATCTTC
CASSSFRRDSLIF
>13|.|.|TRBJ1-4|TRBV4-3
TGCGCCAGCAGTGGATCAACTAATGAAAAACTGTTTTTT
CASSGSTNEKLFF
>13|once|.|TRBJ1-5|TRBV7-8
TGTGCCAGTGCTTTGACCAGGGATCAGCCCCAGCATTTT
CASALTRDQPQHF
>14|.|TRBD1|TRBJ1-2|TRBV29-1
TGCAGCGTTCGGGACAGAAGTTTTGGCTATGGCTACACCTTC
CSVRDRSFGYGYTF
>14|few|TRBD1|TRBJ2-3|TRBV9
TGTGGGACCCGAGGGACAGGGGGCACAGATACGCAGTATTTT
CGTRGTGGTDTQYF
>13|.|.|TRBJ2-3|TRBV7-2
TGTGCCAGCAGCCGGAGTCTGGGAGATACGCAGTATTTT
CASSRSLGDTQYF
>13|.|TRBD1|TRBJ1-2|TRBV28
TGTGCCAGCAGTTGGGACAGGCTAAGTGGCTACACCTTC
CASSWDRLSGYTF
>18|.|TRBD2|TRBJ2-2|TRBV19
TGTGCCAGTAGTGCTCGGGGCGGAGCGGGAGCCAAGGCCGGGGAGCTGTTTTTT
CASSARGGAGAKAGELFF
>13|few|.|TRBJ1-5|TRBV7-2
TGTGCCAGCAGCCGTTCGCCCCATCAGCCCCAGCATTTT
CASSRSPHQPQHF
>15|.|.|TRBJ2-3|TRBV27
TGTGCCAGCAGTTTGTCACCCTCCAGCACAGATACGCAGTATTTT
CASSLSPSSTDTQYF
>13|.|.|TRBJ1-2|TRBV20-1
TGCAGTGCTAGTGGCGATTCTGACTATGGCTACACCTTC
CSASGDSDYGYTF
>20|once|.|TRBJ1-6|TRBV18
TGTGCCAGCTCCCCAGGGTTGACAGAAAGCGGCCCCAGCCCGAATTCACCCCTCCACTTT
CASSPGLTESGPSPNSPLHF
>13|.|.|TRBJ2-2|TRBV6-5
TGTGCCAGCAGTCGACAGGTCACCGGGGAGCTGTTTTTT
CASSRQVTGELFF
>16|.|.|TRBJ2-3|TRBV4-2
TGTGCCAGCAGCCAAGATACGGGGTGGGGCACAGATACGCAGTATTTT
CASSQDTGWGTDTQYF
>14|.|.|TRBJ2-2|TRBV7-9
TGTGCCAGCAGCTCCCAGTCCGTCACCGGGGAGCTGTTTTTT
CASSSQSVTGELFF
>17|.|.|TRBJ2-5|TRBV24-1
TGTGCCACCAGTGATTCTGCGGTACATGCAGGGTTCGAGACCCAGTACTTC
CATSDSAVHAGFETQYF
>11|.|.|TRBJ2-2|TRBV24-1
TGTGCCACCAGACAGGGAGGGGAGCTGTTTTTT
CATRQGGELFF
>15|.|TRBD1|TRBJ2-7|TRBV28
TGTGCCAGCAAAAAACAGGGGGAATTACGGTGGGAGCAGTACTTC
CASKKQGELRWEQYF
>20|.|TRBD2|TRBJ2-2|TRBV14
TGTGCCAGCAGCCAAGTCCCCCCTAGCGGGAGGGCTTTGGGAACCGGGGAGCTGTTTTTT
CASSQVPPSGRALGTGELFF
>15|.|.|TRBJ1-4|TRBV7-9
TGTGCCAGCAGCTTCCCCGAAAGGGATAATGAAAAACTGTTTTTT
CASSFPERDNEKLFF
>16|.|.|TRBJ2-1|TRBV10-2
TGCGCCAGCAGTGCGGCTGGGGGGCGAGGTCCCAATGAGCAGTTCTTC
CASSAAGGRGPNEQFF
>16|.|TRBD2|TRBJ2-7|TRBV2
TGTGCCAGCTACTCCCAACTAGCGGAGCCCTCCTACGAGCAGTACTTC
CASYSQLAEPSYEQYF
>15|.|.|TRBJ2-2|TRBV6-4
TGTGCCAGCAGTGCCGAGGGGGGCGACACCGGGGAGCTGTTTTTT
CASSAEGGDTGELFF
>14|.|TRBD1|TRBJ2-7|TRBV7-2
TGTGCCAGCAGCATGGGACAGGGGGGGTACGAGCAGTACTTC
CASSMGQGGYEQYF
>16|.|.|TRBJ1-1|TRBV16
TGTGCCAGCAGCCAAAGGTTCGGAGGGATGAACACTGAAGCTTTCTTT
CASSQRFGGMNTEAFF
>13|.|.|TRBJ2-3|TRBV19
TGTGCCAGTAATAATAGGGCGATAGATACGCAGTATTTT
CASNNRAIDTQYF
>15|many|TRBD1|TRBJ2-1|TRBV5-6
TGTGCCAGCAGCTTTGGGGACAGGGCCTACAATGAGCAGTTCTTC
CASSFGDRAYNEQFF
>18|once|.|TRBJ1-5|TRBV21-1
TGTGCCAGCAGCATGTTGGACAGGGGGGCATATAGCAATCAGCCCCAGCATTTT
CASSMLDRGAYSNQPQHF
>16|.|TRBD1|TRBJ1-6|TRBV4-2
TGTGCCAGCAGCCAAGTTCAGGGGCAGGGGGGCTCACCCCTCCACTTT
CASSQVQGQGGSPLHF
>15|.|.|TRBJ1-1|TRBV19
TGTGCCAGTAGTATAGGTCTTCGGATGAACACTGAAGCTTTCTTT
CASSIGLRMNTEAFF
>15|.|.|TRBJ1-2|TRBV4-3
TGCGCCAGCAGCCCCGAGCCGGGGGAGAGCTATGGCTACACCTTC
CASSPEPGESYGYTF
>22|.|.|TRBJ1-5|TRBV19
TGTGCCAGTAGTAACCCCCCCCGCTTGGGCAGTTACGGTCACTATAGCAATCAGCCCCAGCATTTT
CASSNPPRLGSYGHYSNQPQHF
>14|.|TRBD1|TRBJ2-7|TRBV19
TGTGCCAGTAGCGGCGGGACAGGGTGGTACGAGCAGTACTTC
CASSGGTGWYEQYF
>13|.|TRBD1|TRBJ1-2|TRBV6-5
TGTGCCAGCACCCCGACAGGGTCTTTTGGCTACACCTTC
CASTPTGSFGYTF
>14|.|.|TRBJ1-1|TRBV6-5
TGTGCCAGCAGTTCCCGATCCCCGCCCACTGAAGCTTTCTTT
CASSSRSPPTEAFF
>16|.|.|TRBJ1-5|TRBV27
TGTGCCAGCAGTTTATTAGGGACACCTAGCAATCAGCCCCAGCATTTT
CASSLLGTPSNQPQHF
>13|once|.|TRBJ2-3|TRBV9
TGTGCCAGCAGCGTAGATGGCACAGATACGCAGTATTTT
CASSVDGTDTQYF
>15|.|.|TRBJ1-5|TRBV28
TGTGCCAGCAGTCCCCCTCGGGAAGCTGATCAGCCCCAGCATTTT
CASSPPREADQPQHF
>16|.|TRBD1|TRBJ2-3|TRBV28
TGTGCCAGCAGTTTCCGGACAGGGACTAGCACAGATACGCAGTATTTT
CASSFRTGTSTDTQYF
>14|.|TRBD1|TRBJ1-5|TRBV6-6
TGTGCCAGCAGTAATGGACAGGGAAGGCAGCCCCAGCATTTT
CASSNGQGRQPQHF
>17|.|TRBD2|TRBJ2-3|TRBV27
TGTGCCAGCAGTAAAGTTAGCGGGAGACGGAGGTCGGATACGCAGTATTTT
CASSKVSGRRRSDTQYF
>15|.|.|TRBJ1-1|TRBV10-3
TGTGCCATCAGTGAGTCGGGGGGGCGCCCCCCTGAAGCTTTCTTT
CAISESGGRPPEAFF
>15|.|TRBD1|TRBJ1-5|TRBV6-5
TGTGCCAGCAGTTATTCCCTGACAGGGAATCAGCCCCAGCATTTT
CASSYSLTGNQPQHF
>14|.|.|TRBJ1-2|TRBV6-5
TGTGCCAGCAGCTACACGGCTGGACACTCTGGCTACACCTTC
CASSYTAGHSGYTF
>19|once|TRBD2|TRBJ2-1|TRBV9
TGTGCCAGCAGCGAACCCGGGACTAGCGCCCTACCCTCCTACAATGAGCAGTTCTTC
CASSEPGTSALPSYNEQFF
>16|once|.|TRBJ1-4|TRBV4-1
TGCGCCAGCAGCCAAAGAGGGGGAGAAAAGAATGAAAAACTGTTTTTT
CASSQRGGEKNEKLFF
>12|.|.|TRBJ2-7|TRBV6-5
TGTGCCAGCAGTTACGATAGGTACGAGCAGTACTTC
CASSYDRYEQYF
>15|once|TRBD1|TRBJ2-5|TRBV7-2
TGTGCCAGCAGCGTCGACAGGGCTCTCCAAGAGACCCAGTACTTC
CASSVDRALQETQYF
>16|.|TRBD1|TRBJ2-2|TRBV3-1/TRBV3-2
TGTGCCAGCAGCCCGCTAACAGGGGGGAGAACCGGGGAGCTGTTTTTT
CASSPLTGGRTGELFF
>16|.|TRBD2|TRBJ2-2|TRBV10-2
TGCGCCAGCAGAGCACCGGGACTAGTGAACACCGGGGAGCTGTTTTTT
CASRAPGLVNTGELFF
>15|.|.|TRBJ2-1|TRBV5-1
TGCGCCAGCAGCTTAGAGAGGTTTCCCTACAATGAGCAGTTCTTC
CASSLERFPYNEQFF
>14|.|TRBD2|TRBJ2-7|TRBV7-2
TGTGCCAGCAGCTCTAGCGGGAGTGCCTACGAGCAGTACTTC
CASSSSGSAYEQYF
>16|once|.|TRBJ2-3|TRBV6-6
TGTGCCAGCAGAAACCCGACCGGGACTGACACAGATACGCAGTATTTT
CASRNPTGTDTDTQYF